This passage covers 3 T cell receptor beta chains from one sample sequenced in a study of control samples from healthy donors and cancer patients. The data were produced by immunoSEQ multiplex PCR, yet TCRdb's version contains in-frame clones alone and is incomplete. The top ten hold roughly 1.2% of the sample, which has some 94,000 clones, about 88% seen once. The sample comprised blood. The receptors were sampled from a woman between 45 and 65 years old in good health.

This chain links TRBV25-1 with TRBJ2-7; 7 bases fit TRBD2. CDR1 MGHDK and CDR2 SYGVNS come from the germline V gene. Trimming cost V 3 bases and J 1 base; bases outside gene matches: 12. The CDR3 has 17 amino acids. CDR3 protein: CASSERGLGTTSYEQYF. The DNA for the CDR3 is TGTGCCAGCAGTGAGCGGGGGTTAGGGACTACATCCTACGAGCAGTACTTC.

The CDR3 DNA reads as TGTGCCAGCAGTTACGATGGCAGATACACTGAAGCTTTCTTT. Translation: CASSYDGRYTEAFF. The V call is TRBV6-5, the J call TRBJ1-1; D remains ambiguous. From germline, CDR1 is MNHEY and CDR2 SVGAGI. The length of the CDR3 is 14 residues. The V gene lost 2 bases and the J gene lost 3 bases, with 10 bases spanning the gap.

V and J are TRBV27 and TRBJ2-7; 8 bases align to TRBD1. Germline V gives CDR1 MNHEY, CDR2 SMNVEV (reference sequence). V lost 6 bases and J lost 0; bases outside the gene matches: 4. The CDR3 sequence is 14 residues long. The CDR3 protein is CASRGTGRSYEQYF. The CDR3 DNA reads TGTGCCAGCAGAGGGACAGGCCGCTCCTACGAGCAGTACTTC.